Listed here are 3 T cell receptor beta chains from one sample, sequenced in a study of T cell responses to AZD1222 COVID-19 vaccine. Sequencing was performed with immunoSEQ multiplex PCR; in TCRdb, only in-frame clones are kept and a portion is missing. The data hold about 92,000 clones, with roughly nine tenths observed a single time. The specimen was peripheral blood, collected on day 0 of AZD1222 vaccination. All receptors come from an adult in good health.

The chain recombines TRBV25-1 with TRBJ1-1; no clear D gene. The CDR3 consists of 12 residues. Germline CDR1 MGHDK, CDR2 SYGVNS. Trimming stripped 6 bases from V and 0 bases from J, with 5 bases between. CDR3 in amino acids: CASSRMNTEAFF. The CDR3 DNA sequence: TGTGCCAGCAGCCGAATGAACACTGAAGCTTTCTTT.

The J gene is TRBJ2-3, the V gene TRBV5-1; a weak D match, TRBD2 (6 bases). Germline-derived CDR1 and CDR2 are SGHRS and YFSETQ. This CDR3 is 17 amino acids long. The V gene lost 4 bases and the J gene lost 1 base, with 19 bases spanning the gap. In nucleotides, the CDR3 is TGCGCCAGCAGCCCCTTTGTTTCGGGGGTCGGCACAGATACGCAGTATTTT. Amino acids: CASSPFVSGVGTDTQYF.

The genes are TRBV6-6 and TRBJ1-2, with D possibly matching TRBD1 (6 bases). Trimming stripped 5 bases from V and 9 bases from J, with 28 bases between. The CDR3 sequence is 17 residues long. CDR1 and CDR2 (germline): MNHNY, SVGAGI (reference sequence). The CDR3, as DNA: TGTGCCAGCAGTCCCCCCCCAGGACAGCCCTATTCTATGCGCTACACCTTC. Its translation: CASSPPPGQPYSMRYTF.